This T cell receptor (beta chain) derives from a study of OX40 agonist ivuxolimab in advanced cancers. For context, the study as a whole: The costimulatory receptor OX40 (CD134) was targeted by ivuxolimab, a fully human IgG2 agonistic monoclonal antibody. Of the roughly 51 patients in dose escalation, some 20 had hepatocellular carcinoma, some 15 had melanoma, 9 had renal cell carcinoma and 9 had head and neck cancer. The paper reports the monotherapy dose-escalation portion (N ≈ 50 patients) of the phase I ivuxolimab trial. Intravenous ivuxolimab was administered to patients every 2 weeks at six dose levels: 0.01, 0.1, 0.3, 1.5, 3 and 10 mg/kg. Partial responses occurred in three dose-escalation patients: two with cutaneous melanoma and one with hepatocellular carcinoma. Peripheral TCRbeta sequencing was intended to test whether TCR sequence diversity was altered and clonal T-cell expansion was caused by ivuxolimab. Prior anti-PD-1, anti-PD-L1 or anti-CTLA-4 therapy was permitted, and about two fifths of dose-escalation patients had received checkpoint inhibitors. The dose-escalation cohort was around 84% male with a mean age of about 60 years, ranging from 23 to 79. Study-wide findings and limitations: At doses of 0.1 to 3.0 mg/kg, clonal expansion of both CD4+ and CD8+ blood T cells was observed from baseline to week 6. Low levels of normalized T-cell clonal expansion were also seen in some patients who did not respond. The antigen specificity of the peripheral T cells that underwent clonal expansion was not determined. On average, CD8+ T cells showed more expanded clones than CD4+ T cells after ivuxolimab. In the 0.1-3.0 mg/kg groups, partial responders were among the patients with the lowest normalized peripheral clonal expansion, particularly in CD8+ T cells.

Cut back by 1 base and 0 bases, the V and J ends lie 12 bases apart. Spanning cysteine to phenylalanine, the CDR3 consists of 16 amino acids. The entry retains the CDR3 DNA only, 48 bases that are in frame from base 1. According to the germline V gene, CDR1 reads SNHLY and CDR2 reads FYNNEI. Remarks on this clone: Which antigen it targets is not known. Nothing much larger sits one base from this clone, and base qualities are not available.

To sequence the TCRbeta CDR3 region, genomic DNA was isolated from the sorted cells. The immunoSEQ Assay was used to sequence the TCRbeta CDR3 regions. TCRdb carries this immuneACCESS record with in-frame sequences only. Its versions omit some clonotypes, under half of them owing to an unresolved V gene in the studies checked, with the rest unexplained. For this sample there are around 100,000 clones; around 85% appear just once. Of the sample, roughly 5.5% falls within the top ten clones. Patients with autoimmune disease history or receiving systemic immunosuppression were excluded from the trial. Peripheral blood for TCR sequencing was drawn from every dose cohort at baseline, at cycle 4 day 1 and at cycle 7 day 1. The samples were drawn from a first-in-human, open-label, multicenter phase I dose-escalation trial of ivuxolimab. The trial enrolled adults with locally advanced or metastatic head and neck squamous cell, hepatocellular, melanoma or renal cell carcinoma. CD4+ and CD8+ T cells were sorted separately from peripheral blood before TCR sequencing.

The sequencing used CD4+ or CD8+ T cells sorted from blood, collected in a trial of the OX40 agonist ivuxolimab. This receptor chain uses TRBV2 and TRBJ2-5; the D gene is unclear. This TCR was sampled from an adult with an advanced solid tumor such as melanoma, head and neck, liver or kidney cancer. This receptor carries the CDR3 CASSEGLQPYQETQYF. Here is the DNA: TGTGCCAGCAGTGAAGGGCTACAGCCGTACCAAGAGACCCAGTACTTC.